One TCR beta chain is described in this entry. Unique molecular identifiers were incorporated into the prepared TCRbeta library. MiXCR, run by TCRdb on the PCR reads, gives a single entry per CDR3 protein. The table has 190,000 or so distinct CDR3 sequences, 14% to 15% seen once; the top ten hold approximately 13%. The sample is drawn from a study of T-cell reconstitution after alpha-beta-depleted transplantation in children. Germline-derived CDR1 and CDR2 are MNHEY and SVGEGT. With 0 bases clipped from V and 5 bases from J, the junction kept 7 bases outside the gene matches. The CDR3 spans 16 residues.

This chain connects TRBV6-2 or TRBV6-3 to TRBJ2-5; 9 nucleotides match TRBD2. Sample: PBMCs from the stem cell graft donor, taken from the stem cell graft. This TCR was sampled from a human donor who donated a stem cell graft to a child with acute lymphoblastic leukemia. CDR3 amino acids: CASSYSRLAGVETQYF. CDR3 DNA: TGTGCCAGCAGTTACTCGAGGTTAGCGGGAGTTGAGACCCAGTACTTC.